The rows below give T cell receptor beta chains drawn from one sample of a study of cytomegalovirus exposure and HLA in healthy donors. TCRdb's copy holds only in-frame clones and misses some; the assay was immunoSEQ multiplex PCR. The table lists some 76,000 clones, with approximately 0.81% in the top ten. The material sequenced was PBMCs. These TCRs come from a boy younger than 18 in good health and CMV-seronegative. CDR3s include the opening cysteine and the closing phenylalanine or tryptophan. D genes are given only for firm matches.

>TRBV19|TRBJ1-2|NA
TGTGCCAGTGCCCGGGGAGGATGGGGCTACACCTTC
CASARGGWGYTF
>TRBV11-3|TRBJ2-1|NA
TGTGCCAGCAGCTTCGCCAGCTCCTACAATGAGCAGTTCTTC
CASSFASSYNEQFF
>TRBV5-1|TRBJ2-7|NA
TGCGCCAGCAGCCAAGGGGGGGGAGGACCCTACGAGCAGTACTTC
CASSQGGGGPYEQYF
>TRBV19|TRBJ2-1|NA
TGTGCCAGTAGTATTGGGGGGACCCCCGACCATGAGCAGTTCTTC
CASSIGGTPDHEQFF
>TRBV9|TRBJ2-6|TRBD1
TGTGCCAGCAGCGTAGCTCCGACGACAGGGCCCCCGACTGGGGCCAACGTCCTGACTTTC
CASSVAPTTGPPTGANVLTF
>TRBV10-3|TRBJ1-1|TRBD1
TGTGCCACAAGCCCAGGGGGCGGGAACACTGAAGCTTTCTTT
CATSPGGGNTEAFF
>TRBV7-2|TRBJ1-1|TRBD1
TGTGCCAGCAGCTGGGACAGGGGACGCACTGAAGCTTTCTTT
CASSWDRGRTEAFF
>TRBV11-2|TRBJ1-2|NA
TGTGCCAGCAGCCACGGGGTACAGCTCTATGGCTACACCTTC
CASSHGVQLYGYTF
>TRBV5-1|TRBJ2-3|TRBD2
TGCGCCAGCAGCTTGGGCCGGGGGGGCAGCACAGATACGCAGTATTTT
CASSLGRGGSTDTQYF
>TRBV6-1|TRBJ2-2|TRBD1
TGTGCCAGCAGTGAAAAAGGACAGGCCTCGAGCGCGAACACCGGGGAGCTGTTTTTT
CASSEKGQASSANTGELFF
>TRBV30|TRBJ1-1|TRBD1
TGTGCCAGTGGACAGGGGCTTGAAGCTTTCTTT
CASGQGLEAFF
>TRBV7-6|TRBJ1-4|NA
TGTGCCAGCAGCTTATATAATCGCGCAACTAATGAAAAACTGTTTTTT
CASSLYNRATNEKLFF
>TRBV30|TRBJ2-7|TRBD1
TGTGCCTGGAACAGGGGGACAGCCTACGAGCAGTACTTC
CAWNRGTAYEQYF
>TRBV5-1|TRBJ2-7|NA
TGCGCCAGCAGCTTGGCTGGCACCTACGAGCAGTACTTC
CASSLAGTYEQYF
>TRBV7-6|TRBJ2-7|TRBD2
TGTGCCAGCGGGAGGGCCACCGCCTACGAGCAGTACTTC
CASGRATAYEQYF
>TRBV19|TRBJ2-5|NA
TGTGCCACTCGGTACGCGGAGACCCAGTACTTC
CATRYAETQYF
>TRBV9|TRBJ1-1|TRBD1
TGTGCCAGCAGCGTCCCGGGACAGGGCGAAGCTTTCTTT
CASSVPGQGEAFF
>TRBV5-1|TRBJ1-1|NA
TGCGCCAGCAGACCCGGGACTCTAATGAACACTGAAGCTTTCTTT
CASRPGTLMNTEAFF
>TRBV7-8|TRBJ2-7|NA
TGTGCCAGCAGCCCTCCTTCAGGCGCCTACTACGAGCAGTACTTC
CASSPPSGAYYEQYF
>TRBV7-9|TRBJ1-1|NA
TGTGCCAGCAGCTTATATGGGGGGACTGAAGCTTTCTTT
CASSLYGGTEAFF
>TRBV10-3|TRBJ1-6|TRBD1
TGTGCCATCATGGAGGACAGGGGTTCACCCCTCCACTTT
CAIMEDRGSPLHF
>TRBV9|TRBJ2-1|NA
TGTGCCAGCAGCTCCTCCCCCGGGAATGGGTACAATGAGCAGTTCTTC
CASSSSPGNGYNEQFF
>TRBV29-1|TRBJ2-3|NA
TGCAGCGTTGCGGAGACCGCTTTGACAGATACGCAGTATTTT
CSVAETALTDTQYF
>TRBV9|TRBJ2-7|NA
TGTGCCAGCAGCGTAGGTTGGGGAGAGGGGGCCTACGAGCAGTACTTC
CASSVGWGEGAYEQYF
>TRBV10-3|TRBJ2-5|NA
TGTGCCATCAGTGGGGCAGGGAATGCCGGAGAGACCCAGTACTTC
CAISGAGNAGETQYF
>TRBV5-6|TRBJ2-5|NA
TGTGCCAGCAGTATATCAAGGGGGGAGACCCAGTACTTC
CASSISRGETQYF
>TRBV14|TRBJ2-3|TRBD2
TGTGCCAGCAGCCCGAGGGGACTAGCGGGAGCAGATACGCAGTATTTT
CASSPRGLAGADTQYF
>TRBV5-4|TRBJ2-3|NA
TGTGCCAGCAGCTTGGAGTCTAGGGGGCGGGGAGATACGCAGTATTTT
CASSLESRGRGDTQYF
>TRBV2|TRBJ1-2|TRBD1
TGTGCCAGCAGTGGAGACAGGGCAGGTGGCTACACCTTC
CASSGDRAGGYTF
>TRBV10-3|TRBJ2-1|NA
TGTGCCATCAGTGAGTATGGGAGGAATGAGCAGTTCTTC
CAISEYGRNEQFF
>TRBV29-1|TRBJ1-2|NA
TGCAGCGTTGAAGGTACAGGGAGATATGGCTACACCTTC
CSVEGTGRYGYTF
>TRBV9|TRBJ2-5|TRBD1
TGTGCCAGCAGCGTAAAGGGACAGGGAGGGGAGACCCAGTACTTC
CASSVKGQGGETQYF
>TRBV27|TRBJ2-1|TRBD1
TGTGCCAGCAGTTTATCCGGGACAGGGGGATTTCGTAGCTTCTACAATGAGCAGTTCTTC
CASSLSGTGGFRSFYNEQFF
>TRBV25-1|TRBJ1-5|TRBD1
TGTGCCAGCAGTGAAGCTCGACAGGGAGAGAATCAGCCCCAGCATTTT
CASSEARQGENQPQHF
>TRBV5-1|TRBJ2-4|TRBD2
TGCGCCAGCAGCTTGAGCGGGAACGGCAAAAACATTCAGTACTTC
CASSLSGNGKNIQYF
>TRBV30|TRBJ1-4|NA
TGTGCCTGGAGTGTACGGGGAGGGGCGCTTGATGAAAAACTGTTTTTT
CAWSVRGGALDEKLFF
>TRBV9|TRBJ1-2|TRBD1
TGTGCCAGCAGCTTGGGACAGCCTCCGCTCTATGGCTACACCTTC
CASSLGQPPLYGYTF
>TRBV6-4|TRBJ1-2|TRBD1
TGTGCCAGCAGTGACTCGCGGGGACAGGGGGCGGTTAGGGGCTACACCTTC
CASSDSRGQGAVRGYTF
>TRBV10-3|TRBJ2-7|NA
TGTGCCATCATGGACATCTCCTACGAGCAGTACTTC
CAIMDISYEQYF
>TRBV30|TRBJ2-7|TRBD2
TGTGCCTGGAGTAAGGGAGGGCGGTGGGACGAGCAGTACTTC
CAWSKGGRWDEQYF
>TRBV19|TRBJ1-1|NA
TGTGCCAGTAGTATGAATAATAGGAACACTGAAGCTTTCTTT
CASSMNNRNTEAFF
>TRBV15|TRBJ1-1|TRBD1
TGTGCCACCAGCAGACCGGGACAGGGGCCACTGAACACTGAAGCTTTCTTT
CATSRPGQGPLNTEAFF
>TRBV19|TRBJ2-1|NA
TGTGCCAGTAGTGTAGGACTGCTCAATGGGCAGTTCTTC
CASSVGLLNGQFF
>TRBV9|TRBJ2-7|NA
TGTGCCAGCAGCGCGGACACGCGCAACTACGAGCAGTACTTC
CASSADTRNYEQYF
>TRBV6-1|TRBJ1-3|NA
TGTGCCAGCAGTGACCTGGCCCTGGCCCTCTCTGGAAACACCATATATTTT
CASSDLALALSGNTIYF
>TRBV2|TRBJ1-5|TRBD1
TGTGCCAGCAGTCGACAGGGGGGATATAGCAATCAGCCCCAGCATTTT
CASSRQGGYSNQPQHF
>TRBV7-9|TRBJ2-3|NA
TGTGCCACCCAGGACAGTAGCCGGACAGATACGCAGTATTTT
CATQDSSRTDTQYF
>TRBV7-6|TRBJ1-2|NA
TGTGCCAGCAGCCCGGGAGTCAACTATGGCTACACCTTC
CASSPGVNYGYTF
>TRBV5-4|TRBJ2-3|TRBD2
TGTGTTTATACGGGACTAGCGGGAGACGCGGCAGATACGCAGTATTTT
CVYTGLAGDAADTQYF
>TRBV4-1|TRBJ2-5|NA
TGCGCCAGCAGCCAAGATAGCGGACTGGACCAAGAGACCCAGTACTTC
CASSQDSGLDQETQYF
>TRBV7-8|TRBJ1-4|NA
TGTGCCAGCAGCTTAGATCCAGGAGGTATTGAAAAACTGTTTTTT
CASSLDPGGIEKLFF
>TRBV29-1|TRBJ1-1|NA
TGCAGCGGGGCTGCCATGAACACTGAAGCTTTCTTT
CSGAAMNTEAFF
>TRBV5-1|TRBJ2-7|NA
TGCGCCAGCAGCTTGGGTGCGGACTACGAGCAGTACTTC
CASSLGADYEQYF
>TRBV6-1|TRBJ2-1|NA
TGTGCCAGCAGTGTTCTACAGCAACCGAGCTCCTACAATGAGCAGTTCTTC
CASSVLQQPSSYNEQFF
>TRBV30|TRBJ2-2|NA
TGTGCCTGGTCCGGACACTCCTCAGCCGGGGAGCTGTTTTTT
CAWSGHSSAGELFF
>TRBV5-1|TRBJ2-7|NA
TGCGCCAGCAGCTCATCCTACGAGCAGTACTTC
CASSSSYEQYF
>TRBV29-1|TRBJ2-2|TRBD1
TGCAGCGTTGACCAGGGGGCGACCGGGGAGCTGTTTTTT
CSVDQGATGELFF
>TRBV13|TRBJ1-1|NA
TGTGCCAGCAGCGCGCCGACAGATGGGGACACTGAAGCTTTCTTT
CASSAPTDGDTEAFF
>TRBV30|TRBJ2-1|NA
TGTGCCTGCACGCACTCGGGACTTTCCAATGAGCAGTTCTTC
CACTHSGLSNEQFF
>TRBV30|TRBJ2-7|NA
TGTGCCTGGAAACCCACCCTATTCTACGAGCAGTACTTC
CAWKPTLFYEQYF